A single sample is the source of the 18 T cell receptor beta chains below, sequenced in a study of blood T cell repertoires in COVID-19. Sequenced by immunoSEQ multiplex PCR; TCRdb stores in-frame clones only, minus some. Among about 390,000 clones listed, over 75% were seen once. Specimen: peripheral blood. These receptors originate from a woman aged 55-70 years with COVID-19, enrolled during active disease.

The rearrangement uses TRBV28 and TRBJ1-2; D not resolved. Germline assignment: CDR1 MDHEN and CDR2 SYDVKM. V gave up 8 bases and J gave up 8 bases, with 9 bases separating them. The CDR3 length is 10 residues. The CDR3 bases are TGTGCCAGCCTTTATCGGGGCTACACCTTC. It codes for CASLYRGYTF.

The chain is built from TRBV4-2 and TRBJ2-1; 8 bases line up with TRBD2. Germline CDR1 reads LGHNA; CDR2 reads YNFKEQ. V dropped 6 bases and J dropped 8; count of bases not matched to a gene: 6. The CDR3 consists of 13 residues. This CDR3 reads CASRHISGDEQFF. The CDR3, as DNA: TGTGCCAGCAGACACATTAGCGGGGATGAGCAGTTCTTC.

The genes are TRBV6-5 and TRBJ1-2, with unresolved D. This CDR3 has 12 amino acids. Per the germline V gene, CDR1 is MNHEY and CDR2 is SVGAGI. V was shortened by 7 bases and J by 4 bases, with 10 bases between the two germline ends. CDR3 loop: CASTRSGYGYTF. CDR3 DNA sequence: TGTGCCAGCACCCGATCGGGCTATGGCTACACCTTC.

The chain is built from TRBV14 and TRBJ1-2; no reliable D call. Between the trimmed V and J ends, which lost 1 base and 4 bases, there was a span of 10 bases. This CDR3 is 14 amino acids long. CDR1 and CDR2 from the germline V gene are SGHDN and FVKESK. The DNA for the CDR3 is TGTGCCAGCAGCCAAGGAGCGGCAACCTATGGCTACACCTTC. Translation gives CASSQGAATYGYTF.

V usage is TRBV3-1 (or the pseudogene TRBV3-2) and J usage is TRBJ1-4; 7 bases are a match to TRBD1. The CDR3 spans 16 residues. V was pared by 0 bases and J by 5 bases, with 6 bases of the junction left unmatched. Germline CDR1 and CDR2: LGHDT and YNNKEL (reference sequence). The CDR3 region has the DNA TGTGCCAGCAGCCAAGATAGGGGGCAGGGAAATGAAAAACTGTTTTTT. Its translation is CASSQDRGQGNEKLFF.

The J gene is TRBJ2-7, the V gene TRBV5-1; 7 bases are a match to TRBD2. J lost 0 bases, V lost 1 base, and 4 bases had no gene match. Germline V gene lookup returns CDR1 SGHRS and CDR2 YFSETQ. This CDR3 has 15 amino acids. CDR3 residues: CASSLTSGASYEQYF. The CDR3 DNA is TGCGCCAGCAGCTTGACGAGCGGGGCCTCCTACGAGCAGTACTTC.

This rearrangement joins TRBV30 to TRBJ2-4; 8 nucleotides align to TRBD1. Germline V gene sequence: CDR1 GTSNPN, CDR2 SVGIG (reference sequence). Trimming cost V 2 bases and J 8 bases; bases outside gene matches: 2. CDR3 length: 12 residues. The CDR3 sequence is CAWSWDRYIQYF. The CDR3 DNA sequence: TGTGCCTGGAGTTGGGACAGGTACATTCAGTACTTC. The full variable domain, completed using reference TRBV30 and TRBJ2-4, is SQTIHQWPATLVQPVGSPLSLECTVEGTSNPNLYWYRQAAGRGLQLLFYSVGIGQISSEVPQNLSASRPQDRQFILSSKKLLLSDSGFYLCAWSWDRYIQYFGAGTRLSVL.

The chain couples TRBV15 to TRBJ2-6, with D perhaps matching TRBD1 (5 bases). Germline assignment: CDR1 LNHNV and CDR2 YYDKDF (reference sequence). The V end was cut by 4 bases, the J end by 0 bases, with 10 bases between. The CDR3 has 16 residues. The DNA for the CDR3 is TGTGCCACCAGCACAGGGATTAGCTCTGGGGCCAACGTCCTGACTTTC. Its translation is CATSTGISSGANVLTF.

CDR3 in DNA: TGTGCCAGCAGCCCAACCCCAGGGTTCGCCTACAATGAGCAGTTCTTC. Its translation is CASSPTPGFAYNEQFF. The chain has TRBV9 and TRBJ2-1, with a possible D match to TRBD1 (5 bases). V lost 4 bases and J 2 bases, leaving 16 bases between the germline ends. The CDR3 spans 16 residues. Germline CDR1 is SGDLS and CDR2 is YYNGEE.

This chain connects TRBV21-1 to TRBJ1-5. TRBV21-1 is classified as a pseudogene. The CDR3 spans 18 residues. CDR3 region: CASSKVPRGVVSNQPQHF. In DNA form, the CDR3 reads TGTGCCAGCAGCAAGGTCCCCCGGGGGGTCGTAAGCAATCAGCCCCAGCATTTT.

The chain carries TRBV9 and TRBJ2-7; 10 bases fit TRBD2. The CDR3 is 14 residues long. Trimming removed 2 bases from V and 2 bases from J; junction bases left unmatched: 1. Germline lookup yields CDR1 SGDLS and CDR2 YYNGEE. As DNA, the CDR3 is TGTGCCAGCAGCGTTAGCGGGGGGCCCTACGAGCAGTACTTC. Its translation is CASSVSGGPYEQYF. The full variable domain, its missing parts supplied by reference TRBV9 and TRBJ2-7, is DSGVTQTPKHLITATGQRVTLRCSPRSGDLSVYWYQQSLDQGLQFLIQYYNGEERAKGNILERFSAQQFPDLHSELNLSSLELGDSALYFCASSVSGGPYEQYFGPGTRLTVT.

V usage is TRBV19 and J usage is TRBJ1-2; 11 nucleotides align to TRBD1. The CDR3 loop spans 16 amino acids. Germline assignment: CDR1 LNHDA and CDR2 SQIVND (reference sequence). The V segment lost 5 bases and the J segment 1 base; nucleotides outside the gene matches: 6. CDR3 protein: CASSAPGQGVNYGYTF. CDR3 in DNA: TGTGCCAGTAGTGCCCCGGGACAGGGGGTTAACTATGGCTACACCTTC.

The rearrangement uses TRBV6-5 and TRBJ2-7; 7 bases line up with TRBD1. J lost 2 bases, V lost 3 bases, and 4 bases had no gene match. Germline V CDR1 and CDR2: MNHEY, SVGAGI. This CDR3 is built from 14 residues. The CDR3: CASSYRGQAYEQYF. In nucleotides, the CDR3 is TGTGCCAGCAGTTATAGAGGACAGGCCTACGAGCAGTACTTC.

The chain has TRBV18 and TRBJ1-1; 9 bases align to TRBD1. J was trimmed by 6 bases and V by 6 bases; bases with no gene match: 8. This CDR3 is built from 14 residues. Germline V gene lookup returns CDR1 KGHSH and CDR2 LQKENI. The CDR3 DNA reads TGTGCCAGCTCGACGAGACAGGGGGACGCTGAAGCTTTCTTT. Translating it yields CASSTRQGDAEAFF.

This chain links TRBV7-2 with TRBJ1-1; 7 bases line up with TRBD1. This CDR3 has 14 amino acids. The V segment lost 6 bases and the J segment 1 base; nucleotides outside the gene matches: 5. In germline, CDR1 is SGHTA, CDR2 FQGNSA. CDR3: CASSYDRENTEAFF. The DNA for the CDR3 is TGTGCCAGCAGTTACGACAGGGAGAACACTGAAGCTTTCTTT.

This clone was detected once. This sequence joins TRBV28 and TRBJ1-1; possibly TRBD1 for D (6 bases). Germline CDR1 MDHEN, CDR2 SYDVKM. The CDR3 length is 11 residues. V was shortened by 11 bases and J by 6 bases, with 13 bases between the two germline ends. The CDR3 is CASEGGAEAFF. The DNA for the CDR3 is TGTGCCTCCGAGGGGGGGGCTGAAGCTTTCTTT.

The chain links TRBV5-1 to TRBJ2-3, with D perhaps matching TRBD2 (5 bases). The V gene lost 0 bases and the J gene lost 3 bases, with 8 bases spanning the gap. This CDR3 is built from 14 residues. Germline V gene sequence: CDR1 SGHRS, CDR2 YFSETQ. The DNA of the CDR3 is TGCGCCAGCAGCTTGGGGGTAGCGACAGATACGCAGTATTTT. This sequence encodes CASSLGVATDTQYF.

The chain recombines TRBV5-4 with TRBJ1-2; no reliable D call. The germline V gene has CDR1 SGHNT and CDR2 YYREEE (reference sequence). V lost 4 bases to trimming and J lost 8 bases, with 12 bases between them. CDR3 length equals 12 residues. CDR3 bases: TGTGCCAGCAGCGAAGCTCTCAGGGGCTACACCTTC. Protein sequence: CASSEALRGYTF.